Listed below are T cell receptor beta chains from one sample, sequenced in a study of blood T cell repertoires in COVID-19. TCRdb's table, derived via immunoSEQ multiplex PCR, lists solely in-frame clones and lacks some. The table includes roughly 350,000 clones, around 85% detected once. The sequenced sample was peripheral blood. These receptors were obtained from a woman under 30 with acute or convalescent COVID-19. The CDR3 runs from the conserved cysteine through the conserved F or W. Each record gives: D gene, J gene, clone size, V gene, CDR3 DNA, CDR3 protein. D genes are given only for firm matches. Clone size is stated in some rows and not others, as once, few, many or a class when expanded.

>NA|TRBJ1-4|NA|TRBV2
TGTGCCAGCAGTCCTTTTGAGGGGGCTAATGAAAAACTGTTTTTT
CASSPFEGANEKLFF
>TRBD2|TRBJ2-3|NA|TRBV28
TGTGCCAGCAGCCAACCGGTCGGGGCGGGAGGGACAGATACGCAGTATTTT
CASSQPVGAGGTDTQYF
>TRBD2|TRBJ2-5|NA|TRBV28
TGTGCCAGCAATAGAAAGCGGGGGTACCAAGAGACCCAGTACTTC
CASNRKRGYQETQYF
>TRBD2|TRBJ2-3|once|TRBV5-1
TGCGCCAGCAGCTTGGTTCCGCGGGGGACCGATGGGGATACGCAGTATTTT
CASSLVPRGTDGDTQYF
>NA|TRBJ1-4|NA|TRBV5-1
TGCGCCAGCAGCCCCTGGGGGGAGAGGAATGAAAAACTGTTTTTT
CASSPWGERNEKLFF
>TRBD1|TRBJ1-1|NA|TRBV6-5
TGTGCCAGCAGCCACCAGACAGGGAGCACTGAAGCTTTCTTT
CASSHQTGSTEAFF
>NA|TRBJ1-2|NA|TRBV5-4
TGTGCCAGCAGCAATGGGGGCCCTGGGATGAACTATGGCTACACCTTC
CASSNGGPGMNYGYTF
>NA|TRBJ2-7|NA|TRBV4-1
TGCGCCAGCAGCCAAGACGGGACACGTCCCGAGCAGTACTTC
CASSQDGTRPEQYF
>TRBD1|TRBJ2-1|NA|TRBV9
TGTGCCAGCAGCGTATGGGACAGGGGCAATGAGCAGTTCTTC
CASSVWDRGNEQFF
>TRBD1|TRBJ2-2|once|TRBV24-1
TGTGCCACCAGTGATCCTACGGGACAGGGTTACACCGGGGAGCTGTTTTTT
CATSDPTGQGYTGELFF
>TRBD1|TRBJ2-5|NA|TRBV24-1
TGTGCCACCAGTCCGGGACAGGGGGTCGGAGGGACCCAGTACTTC
CATSPGQGVGGTQYF
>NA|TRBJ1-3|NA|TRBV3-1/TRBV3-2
TGTGCCAGCAGCCAAGACGAGCGGGTTACTGGAAACACCATATATTTT
CASSQDERVTGNTIYF
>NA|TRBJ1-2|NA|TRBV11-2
TGTGCCAGCAGCTTAGGGACATACGGCTACACCTTC
CASSLGTYGYTF
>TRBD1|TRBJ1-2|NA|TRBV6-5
TGTGCCAGCAGTCTGACAGGGGGATATGGCTACACCTTC
CASSLTGGYGYTF
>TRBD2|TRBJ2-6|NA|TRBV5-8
TGTGCCAGCAGCCAGGGGACTAGCGCGATCTCTGGGGCCAACGTCCTGACTTTC
CASSQGTSAISGANVLTF
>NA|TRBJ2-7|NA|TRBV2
TGTGCCAGCAGTGGGCAGGGGTTCTACGAGCAGTACTTC
CASSGQGFYEQYF
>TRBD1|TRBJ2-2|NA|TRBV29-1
TGCAGCGTCGAGACAGGGTGGAACACCGGGGAGCTGTTTTTT
CSVETGWNTGELFF
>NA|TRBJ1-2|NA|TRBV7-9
TGTGCCAGCAGCTTGGCCGGGATAGGCTATGGCTACACCTTC
CASSLAGIGYGYTF
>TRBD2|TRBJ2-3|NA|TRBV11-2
TGTGCCAGCAGCTTAGGGGACTACGCAGATACGCAGTATTTT
CASSLGDYADTQYF
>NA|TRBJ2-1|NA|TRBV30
TGTGCCTGGAGTGTTAGGGGGGGCAATGAGCAGTTCTTC
CAWSVRGGNEQFF
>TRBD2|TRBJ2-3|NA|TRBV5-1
TGCGCCAGCAACCCGCTAGCGGGGGCAGATACGCAGTATTTT
CASNPLAGADTQYF
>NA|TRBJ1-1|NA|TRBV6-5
TGTGCCAGCAGTTACTCACCGAGCGAGGGCGCTTTCTTT
CASSYSPSEGAFF
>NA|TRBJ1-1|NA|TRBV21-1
TGTGCCAGCAGCAAAGTAGGACAATCCACTGAAGCTTTCTTT
CASSKVGQSTEAFF
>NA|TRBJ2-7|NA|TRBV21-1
TGTGCCAGCAGTCCTCCGATGGGGCCCTACGAGCAGTACTTC
CASSPPMGPYEQYF
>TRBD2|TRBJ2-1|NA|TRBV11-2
TGTGCCAGCAGCCCACTACTAGCGGGTGAGCAGTTCTTC
CASSPLLAGEQFF
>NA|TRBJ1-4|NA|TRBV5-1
TGCGCCAGCAGCTTCTCTTATGCAACTAATGAAAAACTGTTTTTT
CASSFSYATNEKLFF
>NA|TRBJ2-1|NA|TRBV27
TGTGCCAGCAGCCCGACTAGGGATGAGCAGTTCTTC
CASSPTRDEQFF
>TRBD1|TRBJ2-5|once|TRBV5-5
TGTGCCAGCAGCTTGGCCCTCGCCGGGACAGGAAACCCAGGGGAGACCCAGTACTTC
CASSLALAGTGNPGETQYF
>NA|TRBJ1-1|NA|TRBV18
TGTGCCAGCTCAGGACAGCGTGAAGCTTTCTTT
CASSGQREAFF
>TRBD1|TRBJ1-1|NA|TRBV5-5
TGTGCCAGCAGCGACTTGACAGGGGCAGCTTTCTTT
CASSDLTGAAFF
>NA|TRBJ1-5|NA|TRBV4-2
TGTGCCAGCAGCCTTGGCAGCAATCAGCCCCAGCATTTT
CASSLGSNQPQHF
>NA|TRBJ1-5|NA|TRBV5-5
TGTGCCAGCAGCCCAGGAACAGGGAACAGCAATCAGCCCCAGCATTTT
CASSPGTGNSNQPQHF
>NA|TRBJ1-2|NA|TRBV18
TGTGCCAGCTCACCGGGACAAGGACCATATGGCTACACCTTC
CASSPGQGPYGYTF
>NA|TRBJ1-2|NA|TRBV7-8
TGTGCCAGCAGCTTAGTCGACAGGATCGATGGCTACACCTTC
CASSLVDRIDGYTF
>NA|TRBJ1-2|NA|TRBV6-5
TGTGCCAGCAGTTACGGGGGGAACTATGGCTACACCTTC
CASSYGGNYGYTF
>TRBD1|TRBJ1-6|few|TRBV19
TGTGCCAGTAGTTCGATCGGGGGGGGACAGCTTAATTCACCCCTCCACTTT
CASSSIGGGQLNSPLHF
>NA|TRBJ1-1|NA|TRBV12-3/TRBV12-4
TGTGCCAGCAGTTTAGCGAGGAGGCAGCGGGCTTTCTTT
CASSLARRQRAFF
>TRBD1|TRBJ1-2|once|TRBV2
TGTGCCAGCAGCAGACAGGGGACTGCCTATGGCTACACCTTC
CASSRQGTAYGYTF
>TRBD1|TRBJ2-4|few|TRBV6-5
TGTGCCAGCAGTAACGACAGGGTAGGAATTCAGTACTTC
CASSNDRVGIQYF
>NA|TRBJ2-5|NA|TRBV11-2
TGTGCCAGCAGCTTAGGATTAAGGGATAGGGGGGAGACCCAGTACTTC
CASSLGLRDRGETQYF
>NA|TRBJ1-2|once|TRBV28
TGTGCCAGCAGCCAGACAGTCTACTATGGCTACACCTTC
CASSQTVYYGYTF
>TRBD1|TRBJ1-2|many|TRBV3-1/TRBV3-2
TGTGCCAGCAGCCCGACCCCGGACAGGGGGGGCTACACCTTC
CASSPTPDRGGYTF
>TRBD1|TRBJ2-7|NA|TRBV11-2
TGTGCCACCGAAAGACAGGGTTACGAGCAGTACTTC
CATERQGYEQYF
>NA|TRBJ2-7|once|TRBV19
TGTGCCAGCAGGGGCAGGGGTATCAACGAGCAGTACTTC
CASRGRGINEQYF
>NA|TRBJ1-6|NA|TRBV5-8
TGTGCCAGCAGCTTACGATTGGCCGATTCACCCCTCCACTTT
CASSLRLADSPLHF
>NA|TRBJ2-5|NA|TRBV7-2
TGTGCCAGCACCCAACTAGACCAAGAGACCCAGTACTTC
CASTQLDQETQYF
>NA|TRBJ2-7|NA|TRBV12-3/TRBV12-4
TGTGCCAGCAGCCTAACCAGGGACGAGCAGTACTTC
CASSLTRDEQYF
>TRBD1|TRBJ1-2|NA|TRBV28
TGTGCCAGCAGTTTATCCCCGGACAGGATTAACTATGGCTACACCTTC
CASSLSPDRINYGYTF
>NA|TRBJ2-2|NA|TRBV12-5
TGTGCTAGTGGCTACTCTCCCGGGACAAGGGACACCGGGGAGCTGTTTTTT
CASGYSPGTRDTGELFF
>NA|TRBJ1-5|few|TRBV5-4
TGTGCCAGCAGCTTATCGGGTAGCAATCAGCCCCAGCATTTT
CASSLSGSNQPQHF
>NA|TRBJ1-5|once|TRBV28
TGTGCCAGCAGTCAACACCCCCGCCAGGGTCAGGGCAATCAGCCCCAGCATTTT
CASSQHPRQGQGNQPQHF
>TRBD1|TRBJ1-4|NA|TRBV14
TGTGCCAGCAGATACAGGGGGAGTGAAAAACTGTTTTTT
CASRYRGSEKLFF
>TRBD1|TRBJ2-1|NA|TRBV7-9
TGTGCCAGCAGCTTAAGACAGGGGGCGACCGATGAGCAGTTCTTC
CASSLRQGATDEQFF
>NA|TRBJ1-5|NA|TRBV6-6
TGTGCCAGCCGAGACATCTCGGGGGATCAGCCCCAGCATTTT
CASRDISGDQPQHF
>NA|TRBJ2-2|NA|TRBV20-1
TGCAGTGCTAGTGGGGGACAGTGGCGGGAGGAGCTGTTTTTT
CSASGGQWREELFF
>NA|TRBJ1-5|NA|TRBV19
TGTGCCAGTCAAACAGGGATAACGGCCCAGCATTTT
CASQTGITAQHF
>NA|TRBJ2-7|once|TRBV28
TGTGCCAGCAGCAGGGGGGACTACGAGCAGTACTTC
CASSRGDYEQYF
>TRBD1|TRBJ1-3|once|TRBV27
TGTGCCAGCAGTCCGCAGGGGGCCTTCTCTGGAAACACCATATATTTT
CASSPQGAFSGNTIYF
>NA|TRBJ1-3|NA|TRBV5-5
TGTGCCAGCAGGCTCAGGGAGGGCTCTGGAAACACCATATATTTT
CASRLREGSGNTIYF